Below, 3 T cell receptor beta chains from the same sample are listed, as sequenced in a study of cytomegalovirus exposure and HLA in healthy donors. With 60 Vbeta and 13 Jbeta primers, the PCR was carried out. Assay: immunoSEQ multiplex PCR; the TCRdb copy retains only in-frame clones and omits some. Of about 210,000 clones in the sample, approximately 78% were seen once. The sample comprised PBMCs. Source of these receptors: a boy younger than 18 in good health and CMV-seronegative.

The chain couples TRBV7-6 to TRBJ1-2, with no clear D. The CDR3 sequence is 14 residues long. V was cut by 5 bases and J by 0 bases, with 10 bases left in between. Germline CDR1 is SGHVS and CDR2 is FNYEAQ. DNA for the CDR3: TGTGCCAGCAGCCGATTGGGCCCTAACTATGGCTACACCTTC. Its protein product is CASSRLGPNYGYTF.

The V call is TRBV9, the J call TRBJ1-1, with 8 bases that match TRBD1. Germline trimming cut 0 bases from V and 5 bases from J; bases unmatched to any gene: 3. This CDR3 region has 14 residues. Germline lookup yields CDR1 SGDLS and CDR2 YYNGEE. CDR3 DNA: TGTGCCAGCAGCGTAGGGACAGGGAGAACTGAAGCTTTCTTT. This gives the protein CASSVGTGRTEAFF.

Here the CDR3 DNA reads TGTGCCAGCAGTGAAGCGCATGGCTCTCTAGGTGAGCAGTTCTTC. Translation gives CASSEAHGSLGEQFF. The chain couples TRBV2 to TRBJ2-1; no clear D. This CDR3 has 15 residues. The germline V gene encodes CDR1 SNHLY and CDR2 FYNNEI. The V end lost 0 bases, the J end lost 9 bases, and 15 bases lay between the germline ends.